This TCR beta chain appears in the sequencing data of a study of CD8 T cells in Susac syndrome (dated by TCRdb to between 2018 and 2021). Background on the whole study: The study used repertoire sequencing to test whether antigen drove CD8+ T cell activation and differentiation in Susac syndrome. Clonality of the CD8+ T cell repertoire was compared between about a dozen healthy donors, some 14 Susac syndrome patients and approximately 16 multiple sclerosis patients.

Cut back by 0 bases and 2 bases, the V and J ends lie 8 bases apart. From cysteine to phenylalanine, the CDR3 is 15 amino acids long. Only the CDR3 portion is preserved as DNA: 45 bases, with reading frame beginning at the first base. Via the germline V gene (reference sequence), CDR1 is LGHDT and CDR2 YNNKEL. Concerning this clonotype itself: Its antigen has not been determined. Base qualities are not provided; no much larger clone lies one nucleotide away.

What the study reported, not specific to this receptor: The study acknowledged that relatively few individuals were included in the TCR sequencing and HLA analysis.

Peripheral blood CD8+ and CD4+ T cells from healthy donors, Susac syndrome patients and multiple sclerosis patients were profiled using high-throughput TCR beta sequencing. The multiple sclerosis controls were treatment-naive patients whose relapsing-remitting disease, either stable or active, fulfilled the revised McDonald criteria. Bulk CD8+ and CD4+ T cells were purified magnetically by negative isolation, whereas CD8+ TEMRA cells were enriched by FACS. Blood was drawn into EDTA tubes, processed within 24 hours, and PBMCs were isolated by density gradient centrifugation. PBMCs destined for TCR sequencing were cryopreserved in liquid nitrogen and later thawed in a 37 °C water bath. The sorted or isolated CD4+, CD8+ and CD8+ TEMRA cells had a purity of 90% or higher. RNA was extracted with the RNeasy kit and about 0.45 to 1 ug was reverse transcribed using random hexamers. TCR beta CDR3 regions were amplified with the immunoSEQ multiplex PCR assay covering 54 Vbeta and 13 Jbeta segments. PCR amplification bias was corrected using a synthetic template baseline for primer optimization and computational correction. The study's processing was this. Reads were annotated to V, D and J genes per IMGT and analyzed with immunoSEQ Analyzer, keeping only productive sequences. Clonality was calculated as one minus the Shannon entropy normalized by log2 of the number of productive unique sequences. For each patient and control, public and private clones were evaluated within the 100 most prevalent clones. Clones were defined as Susac-specific when absent from the healthy and MS cohorts, from roughly 1,100 published viral clones and from other ImmuneACCESS disease sequences. TCRdb cleaned the public reads at Q25 with fastp, built clones with MiXCR and kept in-frame beta chains. Duplicate CDR3 protein sequences are folded into a single record with the most common DNA and genes. The V and J calls and clone size are TCRdb's, not the authors'. Recorded for this sample are 100,000 to 150,000 distinct CDR3 sequences; roughly 76% of them occurred a single time. The ten largest clones add up to roughly 0.48% of the sample.

The clonotype originates from a human donor with multiple sclerosis. This chain joins TRBV3-1 to TRBJ1-3; TRBD1 is possibly the D segment (6 matching bases). Sequenced: CD8+ T cells from PBMCs. This receptor has the CDR3 CASSQDQGTGNTIYF. The DNA sequence follows: TGTGCCAGCAGCCAAGATCAGGGGACTGGAAACACCATATATTTT.